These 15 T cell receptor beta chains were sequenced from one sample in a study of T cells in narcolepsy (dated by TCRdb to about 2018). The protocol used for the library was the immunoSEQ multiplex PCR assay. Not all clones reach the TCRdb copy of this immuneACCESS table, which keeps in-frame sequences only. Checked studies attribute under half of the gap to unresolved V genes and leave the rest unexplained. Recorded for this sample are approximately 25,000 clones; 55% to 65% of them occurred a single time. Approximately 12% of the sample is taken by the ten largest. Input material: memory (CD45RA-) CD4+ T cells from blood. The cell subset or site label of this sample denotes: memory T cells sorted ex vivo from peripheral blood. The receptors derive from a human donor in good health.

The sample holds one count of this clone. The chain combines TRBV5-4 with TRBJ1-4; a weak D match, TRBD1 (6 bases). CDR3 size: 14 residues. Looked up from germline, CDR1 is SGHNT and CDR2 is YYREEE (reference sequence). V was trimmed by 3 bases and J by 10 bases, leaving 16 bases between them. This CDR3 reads CASSSWTAPTKLFF. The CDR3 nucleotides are TGTGCCAGCAGCTCATGGACAGCCCCGACAAAACTGTTTTTT.

CDR3 nucleotide sequence: TGTGCCAGCAGCTTAAAAACAGCAGGAAACACCATATATTTT. This gives the protein CASSLKTAGNTIYF. The J gene is TRBJ1-3, the V gene TRBV7-9, with D uncertain. CDR1 is SEHNR and CDR2 is FQNEAQ in the germline V gene (reference sequence). V lost 2 bases and J lost 4, with 9 bases in between. The CDR3 loop spans 14 amino acids.

The CDR3 coding sequence is TGTGCCAGCAGCACCTCCAGGACAAATAGCGAGCAGTACTTC. This sequence encodes CASSTSRTNSEQYF. V and J are TRBV5-6 and TRBJ2-7; perhaps TRBD1 as D (5 bases). V dropped 4 bases and J dropped 6 bases, with 17 bases sitting between them. Germline lookup yields CDR1 SGHDT and CDR2 YYEEEE. The CDR3 covers 14 residues.

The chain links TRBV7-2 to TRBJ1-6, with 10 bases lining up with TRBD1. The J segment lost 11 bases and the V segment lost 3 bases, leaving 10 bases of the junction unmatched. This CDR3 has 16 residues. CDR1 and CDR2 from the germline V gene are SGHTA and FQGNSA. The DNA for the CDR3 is TGTGCCAGCAGCTTTAAACCGCAGGGACAGGGGCCACCCCTCCACTTT. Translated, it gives CASSFKPQGQGPPLHF.

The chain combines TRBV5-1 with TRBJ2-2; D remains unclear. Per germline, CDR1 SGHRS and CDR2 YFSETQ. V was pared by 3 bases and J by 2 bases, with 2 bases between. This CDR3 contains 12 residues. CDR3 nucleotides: TGCGCCAGCAGCTCAAACACCGGGGAGCTGTTTTTT. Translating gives CASSSNTGELFF.

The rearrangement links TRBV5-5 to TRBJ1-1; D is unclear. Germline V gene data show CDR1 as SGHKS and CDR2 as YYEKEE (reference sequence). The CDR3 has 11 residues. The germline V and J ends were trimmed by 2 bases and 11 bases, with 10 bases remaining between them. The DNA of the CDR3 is TGTGCCAGCAGCTTAGATCTGGGGGCTTTCTTT. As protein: CASSLDLGAFF. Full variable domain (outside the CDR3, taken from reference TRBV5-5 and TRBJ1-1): DAGVTQSPTHLIKTRGQQVTLRCSPISGHKSVSWYQQVLGQGPQFIFQYYEKEERGRGNFPDRFSARQFPNYSSELNVNALLLGDSALYLCASSLDLGAFFGQGTRLTVV.

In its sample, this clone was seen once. CDR3 in DNA: TGTGCCATCAGTGAGTCTGGCAGCTTAAATGAAAAACTGTTTTTT. Residues: CAISESGSLNEKLFF. The chain joins TRBV10-3 to TRBJ1-4; the D is unclear. This CDR3 is 15 amino acids long. Trimming removed 0 bases from V and 5 bases from J, with 10 bases in between. CDR1 ENHRY and CDR2 SYGVKD come from the germline V gene.

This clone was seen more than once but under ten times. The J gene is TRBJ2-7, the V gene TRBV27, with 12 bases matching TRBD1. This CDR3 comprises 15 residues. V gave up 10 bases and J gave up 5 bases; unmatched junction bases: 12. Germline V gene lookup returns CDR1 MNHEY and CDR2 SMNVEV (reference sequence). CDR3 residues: CATARTGTGGHEQYF. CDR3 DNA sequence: TGTGCCACCGCCCGAACCGGGACAGGGGGCCACGAGCAGTACTTC.

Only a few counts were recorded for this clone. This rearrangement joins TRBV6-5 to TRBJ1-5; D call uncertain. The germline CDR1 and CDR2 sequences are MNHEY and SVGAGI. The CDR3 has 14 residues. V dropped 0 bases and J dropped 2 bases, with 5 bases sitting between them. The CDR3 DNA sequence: TGTGCCAGCAGTTACTCGATGGGCAATCAGCCCCAGCATTTT. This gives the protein CASSYSMGNQPQHF.

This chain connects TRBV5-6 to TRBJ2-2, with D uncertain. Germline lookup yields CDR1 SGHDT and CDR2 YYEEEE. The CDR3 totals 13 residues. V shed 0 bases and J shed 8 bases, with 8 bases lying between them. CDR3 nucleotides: TGTGCCAGCAGCTTGGACCCACGGGGGGAGCTGTTTTTT. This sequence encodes CASSLDPRGELFF. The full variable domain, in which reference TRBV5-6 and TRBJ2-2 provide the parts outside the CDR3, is DAGVTQSPTHLIKTRGQQVTLRCSPKSGHDTVSWYQQALGQGPQFIFQYYEEEERQRGNFPDRFSGHQFPNYSSELNVNALLLGDSALYLCASSLDPRGELFFGEGSRLTVL.

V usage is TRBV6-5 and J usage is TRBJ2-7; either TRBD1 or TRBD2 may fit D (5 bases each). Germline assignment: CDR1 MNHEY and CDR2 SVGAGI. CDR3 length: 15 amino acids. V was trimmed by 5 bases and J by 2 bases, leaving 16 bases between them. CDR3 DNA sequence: TGTGCCAGCAGTGGGGGACGGCCCAGCGCCTACGAGCAGTACTTC. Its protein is CASSGGRPSAYEQYF.

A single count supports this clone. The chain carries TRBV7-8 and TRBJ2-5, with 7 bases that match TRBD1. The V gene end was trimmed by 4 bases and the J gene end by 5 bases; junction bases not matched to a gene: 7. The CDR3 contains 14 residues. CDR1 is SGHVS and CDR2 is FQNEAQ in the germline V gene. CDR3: CASSSRTGRETQYF. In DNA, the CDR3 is TGTGCCAGCAGCTCACGGACAGGACGGGAGACCCAGTACTTC.

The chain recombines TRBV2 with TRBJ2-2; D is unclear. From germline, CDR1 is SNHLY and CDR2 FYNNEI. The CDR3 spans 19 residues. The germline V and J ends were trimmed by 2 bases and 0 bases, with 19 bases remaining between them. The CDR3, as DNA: TGTGCCAGCAGTGAACTAGGAGACGGAAGTAAAACGAACACCGGGGAGCTGTTTTTT. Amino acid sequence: CASSELGDGSKTNTGELFF.

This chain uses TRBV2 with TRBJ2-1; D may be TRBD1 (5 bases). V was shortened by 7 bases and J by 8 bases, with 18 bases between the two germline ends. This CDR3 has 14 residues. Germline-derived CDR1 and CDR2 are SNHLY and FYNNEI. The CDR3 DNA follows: TGTGCCAGCAAGGGGTCCCGATGGGGCGATGAGCAGTTCTTC. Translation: CASKGSRWGDEQFF.

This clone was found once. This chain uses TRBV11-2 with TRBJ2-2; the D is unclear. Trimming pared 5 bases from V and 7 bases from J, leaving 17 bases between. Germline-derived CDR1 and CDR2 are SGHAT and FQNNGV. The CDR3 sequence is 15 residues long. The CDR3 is CASSPPGRLVGELFF. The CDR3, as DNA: TGTGCCAGCAGCCCTCCCGGGCGACTTGTCGGGGAGCTGTTTTTT. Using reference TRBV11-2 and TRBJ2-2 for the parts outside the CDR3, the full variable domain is EAGVAQSPRYKIIEKRQSVAFWCNPISGHATLYWYQQILGQGPKLLIQFQNNGVVDDSQLPKDRFSAERLKGVDSTLKIQPAKLEDSAVYLCASSPPGRLVGELFFGEGSRLTVL.